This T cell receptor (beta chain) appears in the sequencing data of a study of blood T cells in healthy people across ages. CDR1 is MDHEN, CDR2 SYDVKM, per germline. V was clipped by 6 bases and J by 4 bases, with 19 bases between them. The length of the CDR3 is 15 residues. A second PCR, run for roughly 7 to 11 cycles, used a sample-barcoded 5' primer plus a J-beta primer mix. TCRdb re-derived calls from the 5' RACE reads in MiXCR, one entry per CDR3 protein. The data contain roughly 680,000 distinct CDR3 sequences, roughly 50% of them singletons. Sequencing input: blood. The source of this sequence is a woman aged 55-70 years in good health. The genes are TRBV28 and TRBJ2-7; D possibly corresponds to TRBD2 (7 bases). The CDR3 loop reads CASRPQGREFYEQYF. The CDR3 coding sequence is TGTGCCAGCAGACCCCAGGGGCGGGAGTTTTACGAGCAGTACTTC.